These T cell receptor beta chains were read from a single sample in a study of blood T cell repertoires in COVID-19. Only in-frame clones appear in the TCRdb table, and some are missing; sequencing was by immunoSEQ multiplex PCR. The data hold 55,000 to 80,000 clones, with roughly 91% observed a single time. The sequenced sample was peripheral blood. These receptors all come from a human donor in a cohort sampled during active COVID-19. Each CDR3 is given with its conserved first and last residue. A D gene is named only where the DNA matches it firmly. For some rows the clone size is stated as once, few or many, or as a class when expanded; others skip it.

TRBJ2-7,TRBV2,-,TRBD1,TGTGCCAGCAGTGGTGGGACAGATTTTGACGAGCAGTACTTC,CASSGGTDFDEQYF
TRBJ1-2,TRBV13,-,TRBD1,TGTGCCAGCAGCTTAGGGCAGGGGGCCTTCTATGGCTACACCTTC,CASSLGQGAFYGYTF
TRBJ2-1,TRBV20-1,-,-,TGCAGTGCGCTTCTTCGGGATGAGCAGTTCTTC,CSALLRDEQFF
TRBJ2-7,TRBV10-3,-,TRBD2,TGTGCCATCATGAGGGGGCGGGAGGGCCTTTCCGAGCAGTACTTC,CAIMRGREGLSEQYF
TRBJ2-5,TRBV7-3,-,-,TGTGCCAGCAGCCGGGGACATCAAGAGACCCAGTACTTC,CASSRGHQETQYF
TRBJ2-1,TRBV4-3,-,TRBD1,TGCGCCAGCAGCCAAGAACAGGGGGCTTACTACAATGAGCAGTTCTTC,CASSQEQGAYYNEQFF
TRBJ2-7,TRBV2,-,-,TGTGCCAGCAGCCCCGGGGGGCGGGAGCGGTACGAGCAGTACTTC,CASSPGGRERYEQYF
TRBJ2-7,TRBV6-5,-,TRBD1,TGTGCCAGCAGCCCCGGACAGGGGAGAAACTACGAGCAGTACTTC,CASSPGQGRNYEQYF
TRBJ2-5,TRBV28,-,TRBD2,TGTGCCAGCAGTTCCCCGGGACTAGGACTAGAGACCCAGTACTTC,CASSSPGLGLETQYF
TRBJ2-1,TRBV28,-,-,TGTGCCAACTCGGGAGCGACGGCTCAGCAGTTCTTC,CANSGATAQQFF
TRBJ2-2,TRBV14,-,TRBD2,TGTGCCAGCAAGACTAGCGGGGCCACCGGGGAGCTGTTTTTT,CASKTSGATGELFF
TRBJ2-1,TRBV5-1,-,TRBD1,TGCGCCAGCAGCTTGTCACGACAGGGGGCTAGTGAGCAGTTCTTC,CASSLSRQGASEQFF
TRBJ1-2,TRBV7-2,-,-,TGTGCCAGCAGCATCCCCAGGGAGGGGGGCGCGCGCTATGGCTACACCTTC,CASSIPREGGARYGYTF
TRBJ1-4,TRBV9,-,-,TGTGCCAGCAGCGTTTCAGGGGTTTCTAATGAAAAACTGTTTTTT,CASSVSGVSNEKLFF
TRBJ2-7,TRBV11-2,few,-,TGTGCCAGCAGCTTAGTCGGCTACGAGCAGTACTTC,CASSLVGYEQYF
TRBJ2-1,TRBV9,few,-,TGTGCCAGCAGCGTAGACGGACTATACTACAATGAGCAGTTCTTC,CASSVDGLYYNEQFF
TRBJ2-3,TRBV7-9,-,TRBD1,TGTGCCAGCAGTCCAGGGACAGGGAGTTCAGATACGCAGTATTTT,CASSPGTGSSDTQYF
TRBJ2-7,TRBV10-2,-,TRBD1,TGCGCCAGCAGTGTAGACAGGGGGTTATCCTACGAGCAGTACTTC,CASSVDRGLSYEQYF
TRBJ1-1,TRBV5-1,-,TRBD1,TGCGCCAGCAGCCAACAGGGGGCTTCTGAAGCTTTCTTT,CASSQQGASEAFF
TRBJ2-1,TRBV4-2,-,-,TGTGCCAGCAGCCAAGATCGACTTTACAATGAGCAGTTCTTC,CASSQDRLYNEQFF
TRBJ2-5,TRBV4-2,-,-,TGTGCCAGCAGCCAAGATTCAGGCCCGGCTAAGACCCAGTACTTC,CASSQDSGPAKTQYF
TRBJ2-2,TRBV28,-,TRBD2,TGTGCCAGCAGTTCTCTAGCGGGAGCTATCGCGAACACCGGGGAGCTGTTTTTT,CASSSLAGAIANTGELFF
TRBJ1-2,TRBV29-1,-,TRBD1,TGCAGCGTTGAAGATTTTCTAGGACAGGCAAACTATGGCTACACCTTC,CSVEDFLGQANYGYTF
TRBJ2-5,TRBV4-1,-,TRBD2,TGCGCCAGCAGCCAAGATCCCGTCCCCGGCGGGGGGACCCAGTACTTC,CASSQDPVPGGGTQYF
TRBJ2-5,TRBV5-1,-,TRBD1,TGCGCCAGCAGCTCGGGACAGGGGCACCGAGAGACCCAGTACTTC,CASSSGQGHRETQYF
TRBJ2-7,TRBV4-2,-,-,TGTGCCAGCAGCACCCCGGGACAAATCTACGAGCAGTACTTC,CASSTPGQIYEQYF
TRBJ2-7,TRBV6-2/TRBV6-3,-,TRBD2,TGTGCCAGCAGTTACGGGGGGGTTGGCGAGCAGTACTTC,CASSYGGVGEQYF
TRBJ2-7,TRBV28,-,TRBD2,TGTGCCAGCAGGGGGACTAGCAACTACGAGCAGTACTTC,CASRGTSNYEQYF
TRBJ2-1,TRBV4-3,-,TRBD1,TGCGCCAGCAGCCAGAGGCAAGGACAGGGGGATCGGTTCTTC,CASSQRQGQGDRFF
TRBJ2-7,TRBV29-1,-,-,TGCAGCGTTGGGTCAGGGCCCTACGAGCAGTACTTC,CSVGSGPYEQYF
TRBJ1-1,TRBV5-4,-,TRBD1,TGTGCCAGCAGCCGACAGGGGCGGAGTCAGAACACTGAAGCTTTCTTT,CASSRQGRSQNTEAFF
TRBJ2-1,TRBV3-1/TRBV3-2,-,-,TGTGCCAGCAGCCAAGAGGCTTCGCCTAGCTCATACAATGAGCAGTTCTTC,CASSQEASPSSYNEQFF
TRBJ2-1,TRBV29-1,-,-,TGCAGCGTTGATAGGCGGGACGCCTACAATGAGCAGTTCTTC,CSVDRRDAYNEQFF
TRBJ2-7,TRBV6-5,once,-,TGTGCCAGCAGTAATCTCCGGGAGAGACCCTACGAGCAGTACTTC,CASSNLRERPYEQYF
TRBJ2-3,TRBV28,-,-,TGTGCCAGCAGTAGACCGGCTAGCTCAGATACGCAGTATTTT,CASSRPASSDTQYF
TRBJ1-5,TRBV27,-,TRBD1,TGTGCCAGCAGTATACAGGGGAACCAGCCCCAGCATTTT,CASSIQGNQPQHF
TRBJ1-5,TRBV21-1,-,-,TGTGCCAGCAGCCTCAGGTGGGGAGGGGATAGCAATCAGCCCCAGCATTTT,CASSLRWGGDSNQPQHF
TRBJ1-1,TRBV4-2,-,-,TGTGCCAGCAGCCCTCGATCGGGAGAAGAAGCTTTCTTT,CASSPRSGEEAFF
TRBJ2-1,TRBV18,once,-,TGTGCCAGCTCACCCCAAGGACTCTACAATGAGCAGTTCTTC,CASSPQGLYNEQFF
TRBJ2-1,TRBV19,-,-,TGTGCCAGTACCGGCCCGACAAGCCATTCCTACAATGAGCAGTTCTTC,CASTGPTSHSYNEQFF
TRBJ1-2,TRBV5-1,-,-,TGCGCCAGCAGCTTGGTTGTCGGGGGGAGTTATGGCTACACCTTC,CASSLVVGGSYGYTF
TRBJ1-2,TRBV13,once,TRBD1,TGTGCCAGCAGCTTAGAGCCAGGGGGGTTTGGCGACTACACCTTC,CASSLEPGGFGDYTF
TRBJ2-2,TRBV28,-,TRBD2,TGTGCCAGGAGTGACCCTGGGACTAGCGGGATGGTCGGGGAGCTGTTTTTT,CARSDPGTSGMVGELFF
TRBJ2-3,TRBV15,-,TRBD1,TGTGCCACCAGCAGAGATCTGGGGCAGGGGGCGGATACGCAGTATTTT,CATSRDLGQGADTQYF